This is a list of T cell receptor beta chains from one sample in a study of response to subunit inactivated influenza vaccine. TCRdb passed the RT-PCR reads through MiXCR, listing each CDR3 protein once. Of hundreds of thousands of distinct CDR3 sequences listed, approximately 11% are singletons. These data also featured in a second study, about T cells expressing NK-cell markers.

Sequencing used PBMCs from blood, obtained on the day of vaccination. The source is a man aged 50 to 59 who received an inactivated influenza vaccine. Each CDR3 is given with its conserved first and last residue. Each record gives: clone size, J gene, D gene, V gene, CDR3 protein, CDR3 DNA. D genes are given only for firm matches. Expanded clones are given a class, and other clones once, few, many or no size at all.

>many|TRBJ1-1|NA|TRBV12-3/TRBV12-4
CASTWGVMNTEAFF
TGTGCCAGCACCTGGGGGGTGATGAACACTGAAGCTTTCTTT
>NA|TRBJ2-7|TRBD2|TRBV27
CASSLVGSSGAYEQYF
TGTGCCAGCAGTTTAGTAGGTTCTAGCGGAGCCTACGAGCAGTACTTC
>many|TRBJ2-1|TRBD2|TRBV12-3/TRBV12-4
CASSPGTTNEQFF
TGTGCCAGCAGCCCCGGGACTACCAATGAGCAGTTCTTC
>few|TRBJ1-6|TRBD1|TRBV7-8
CASRSQGAGNSPLHF
TGTGCCAGCAGGTCTCAGGGGGCTGGGAATTCACCCCTCCACTTT
>many|TRBJ2-7|TRBD2|TRBV12-3/TRBV12-4
CASSPTSGISYEQYF
TGTGCCAGCAGCCCGACTAGCGGGATCTCCTACGAGCAGTACTTC
>many|TRBJ1-1|NA|TRBV11-2
CASRRTDGEAFF
TGTGCCAGCAGACGGACGGACGGCGAAGCTTTCTTT
>few|TRBJ2-5|TRBD1|TRBV5-1
CASSPGTVQFRETQYF
TGCGCCAGCAGCCCCGGGACAGTACAATTTAGGGAGACCCAGTACTTC
>many|TRBJ2-1|NA|TRBV25-1
CASIGYNEQFF
TGTGCCAGCATAGGTTACAATGAGCAGTTCTTC
>few|TRBJ2-2|TRBD2|TRBV4-3
CASSPTSGRWGTGELFF
TGCGCCAGCAGCCCGACTAGCGGGAGATGGGGCACCGGGGAGCTGTTTTTT
>NA|TRBJ2-2|TRBD2|TRBV10-3
CAISELAVTGELFF
TGTGCCATCAGTGAACTAGCGGTCACCGGGGAGCTGTTTTTT
>many|TRBJ2-2|NA|TRBV7-9
CASSVRLTGELFF
TGTGCCAGCAGCGTAAGGTTAACCGGGGAGCTGTTTTTT
>many|TRBJ2-2|TRBD2|TRBV6-2/TRBV6-3
CASSYSRLAGVFNTGELFF
TGTGCCAGCAGTTACTCGAGACTAGCGGGAGTGTTTAACACCGGGGAGCTGTTTTTT
>few|TRBJ2-1|NA|TRBV5-6
CASRLESNEQFF
TGTGCCAGCAGATTGGAATCTAATGAGCAGTTCTTC
>few|TRBJ2-7|TRBD2|TRBV5-1
CASSLGAAGGFSYEQYF
TGCGCCAGCAGCTTGGGAGCAGCGGGAGGTTTTTCCTACGAGCAGTACTTC